The 3 T cell receptor beta chains below come from one sample, sequenced in a study of OX40 agonist ivuxolimab in advanced cancers. The method was immunoSEQ multiplex PCR; TCRdb's version includes in-frame clones alone and lacks a portion of them. The repertoire has about 83,000 clones, around 80% of them found once; the top ten carry approximately 1.9%. The sequencing used CD4+ or CD8+ T cells sorted from blood, collected in a trial of the OX40 agonist ivuxolimab. These receptors were taken from an adult with an advanced solid tumor such as melanoma, head and neck, liver or kidney cancer.

This rearrangement joins TRBV30 to TRBJ1-1, with 10 bases identical to TRBD1. Germline assignment: CDR1 GTSNPN and CDR2 SVGIG (reference sequence). The CDR3 totals 13 residues. V lost 3 bases, J lost 4 bases, and 2 bases stayed unmatched. The CDR3 loop reads CAWSGTGVTEAFF. The CDR3 region has the DNA TGTGCCTGGAGCGGGACAGGGGTCACTGAAGCTTTCTTT.

J is TRBJ1-1 and V is TRBV29-1, with 9 nucleotides matching TRBD1. Germline loops: CDR1 SQVTM, CDR2 ANQGSEA. The CDR3 contains 14 residues. With 6 bases clipped from V and 5 bases from J, the junction kept 10 bases outside the gene matches. The CDR3 reads CSVRTGTGRTEAFF. DNA of the CDR3: TGCAGCGTGAGAACCGGGACAGGGAGGACTGAAGCTTTCTTT.

This clone was detected only once. The chain is built from TRBV4-2 and TRBJ1-3, with a tentative D call TRBD1 (6 bases). The germline CDR1 and CDR2 sequences are LGHNA and YNFKEQ. The CDR3 totals 16 residues. Trimming cost V 1 base and J 3 bases, with 13 bases left between them. CDR3 bases: TGTGCCAGCAGCCAAGCTCAGGACAGATATGGAAACACCATATATTTT. Encoded protein: CASSQAQDRYGNTIYF.